This record looks at one TCR beta chain sequence and its context. This record belongs to a study of blood T cell repertoires in COVID-19. Study information: Acute and convalescent COVID-19 specimens originated in the United States, Italy and Spain.

The CDR3 sequence is 15 residues long. Trimming took 6 bases from V and 5 from J; bases not matched to a gene: 13. Germline loops: CDR1 MNHEY, CDR2 SVGEGT. The protocol was immunoSEQ multiplex PCR, while the TCRdb copy is restricted to in-frame clones and leaves out a portion. The data hold approximately 40,000 clones, with approximately 88% observed a single time. The sequenced sample consisted of peripheral blood. V and J are TRBV6-2 or TRBV6-3 and TRBJ2-7; TRBD1 matches 7 bases. The source is a human donor in a cohort sampled during active COVID-19. This CDR3 is CASSQGTAWSNEQYF. The CDR3 DNA follows: TGTGCCAGCAGCCAAGGGACAGCCTGGAGTAACGAGCAGTACTTC.